This T cell receptor beta chain emerged from a study of Ad26.COV2.S vaccination and SARS-CoV-2 variants. The method was immunoSEQ multiplex PCR; TCRdb's version includes in-frame clones alone and lacks a portion of them. The sample has around 320,000 clones; 70% to 90% are singletons. The treatment here: approximately 18 received Ad26.COV2.S at low or high dose, single or two shots; about 5 received placebo; per-sample allocation not given. The investigators took samples on day 63 after the first vaccine or placebo injection. V was pared by 1 base and J by 6 bases, with 13 bases between. Per the germline V gene, CDR1 is SEHNR and CDR2 is FQNEAQ (reference sequence). This CDR3 has 15 amino acids.

The input for sequencing was peripheral blood, taken in a trial of Ad26.COV2.S vaccine versus placebo. The chain joins TRBV7-9 to TRBJ1-5, with D tentatively TRBD1 (6 bases). This TCR derives from a person between 18 and 65 years old who received the Ad26.COV2.S COVID-19 vaccine or a placebo. The CDR3 here is CASSLEGGRGQPQHF. In nucleotides, the CDR3 is TGTGCCAGCAGCTTAGAAGGGGGTAGGGGTCAGCCCCAGCATTTT.